The 10 T cell receptor beta chains below were found in one sample sequenced in a study of T cell responses to AZD1222 COVID-19 vaccine. Assay used: immunoSEQ multiplex PCR; TCRdb lists only in-frame clones, some missing. The sample consists of around 110,000 clones, approximately 93% of them appearing once. Sample: peripheral blood, taken on day 0 of AZD1222 vaccination. The receptors here all came from an adult in good health.

A word on this clone: The same CDR3 is also encoded by other DNA sequences in this sample. The rearrangement joins TRBV28 to TRBJ2-7, with D uncertain. Germline V gene lookup returns CDR1 MDHEN and CDR2 SYDVKM. The V end was cut by 2 bases, the J end by 4 bases, with 3 bases between. This CDR3 has 11 amino acids. The CDR3 loop is CASSLRYEQYF. The CDR3 DNA reads as TGTGCCAGCAGTTTACGGTACGAGCAGTACTTC.

This clone occurred once. The J gene is TRBJ1-4, the V gene TRBV9; D ambiguous. This CDR3 has 15 amino acids. The ends were cut back, 4 bases at V and 3 bases at J, with 13 bases in the middle. Looked up from germline, CDR1 is SGDLS and CDR2 is YYNGEE. CDR3 residues: CASSPRPSPNEKLFF. As DNA, the CDR3 is TGTGCCAGCAGCCCCCGACCGTCTCCTAATGAAAAACTGTTTTTT.

The chain couples TRBV23-1 to TRBJ2-1, with 11 positions matching TRBD2. TRBV23-1 is treated as an ORF (open reading frame) with a function not yet certain. V was clipped by 3 bases and J by 6 bases; unmatched bases: 4. The CDR3 sequence is 15 residues long. CDR3 loop: CASSQELAGVNEQFF. For the CDR3, the DNA is TGCGCCAGCAGTCAGGAACTAGCGGGAGTCAATGAGCAGTTCTTC.

The chain recombines TRBV4-1 with TRBJ1-3; D call uncertain. V was trimmed by 1 base and J by 3 bases, leaving 16 bases between them. CDR3 size: 17 residues. Germline V CDR1 and CDR2: MGHRA, YSYEKL. CDR3 residues: CASSQGSLRTFGNTIYF. In DNA form, the CDR3 reads TGCGCCAGCAGCCAAGGCTCCCTTCGGACCTTTGGAAACACCATATATTTT.

The CDR3 sequence: CASGLNPGLATGELFF. As DNA, the CDR3 is TGTGCTAGTGGTTTGAACCCGGGACTAGCGACCGGGGAGCTGTTTTTT. The rearrangement uses TRBV12-5 and TRBJ2-2, with 10 bases matching TRBD2. This CDR3 comprises 16 residues. CDR1 LGHNT and CDR2 FRNRAP come from the germline V gene. The trim removed 2 bases at V and 5 bases at J, leaving 5 bases unmatched.

The rearrangement links TRBV7-3 to TRBJ1-6; no definite D call. Trimming took off 5 bases at V and 6 bases at J, with 11 bases between the two ends. The CDR3 is 14 residues long. Germline V gene sequence: CDR1 SGHTA, CDR2 FQGTGA. DNA for the CDR3: TGTGCCAGCAGCACGGGAATTCCTAATTCACCCCTCCACTTT. As protein: CASSTGIPNSPLHF.

The chain links TRBV12-3 or TRBV12-4 to TRBJ2-7; D unclear. The length of the CDR3 is 13 residues. The ends were cut back, 3 bases at V and 7 bases at J, with 13 bases in the middle. The CDR3 here is CASSFWFLQEQYF. CDR3 bases: TGTGCCAGCAGTTTTTGGTTCCTACAAGAGCAGTACTTC.

The chain carries TRBV6-5 and TRBJ2-7, with a tentative D call TRBD2 (6 bases). With 4 bases removed from V and 3 bases from J, the gap between germline ends came to 16 bases. The V gene's germline CDR1 is MNHEY and CDR2 SVGAGI. CDR3 size: 15 residues. The CDR3 nucleotides are TGTGCCAGCAGTTTGTTATCCGGGACTTTCTACGAGCAGTACTTC. Amino acid sequence: CASSLLSGTFYEQYF.

Only a few counts were recorded for this clone. This chain links TRBV19 with TRBJ1-6; D gene ambiguous. Trimming took 7 bases from V and 10 from J, leaving 17 bases between them. The CDR3 spans 14 residues. The germline CDR1 and CDR2 sequences are LNHDA and SQIVND (reference sequence). The CDR3, as DNA: TGTGCCAGTAAGCGAGAGGCCCAGGCCTCACCCCTCCACTTT. Translated: CASKREAQASPLHF.

This clone was seen only once. The chain is built from TRBV2 and TRBJ2-3; D gene uncertain. Germline loops: CDR1 SNHLY, CDR2 FYNNEI. The V gene lost 6 bases and the J gene lost 7 bases, with 5 bases spanning the gap. CDR3 length: 10 residues. CDR3 coding DNA: TGTGCCAGCAGGAGGAATACGCAGTATTTT. Amino acid sequence: CASRRNTQYF.